This is a list of T cell receptor beta chains from one sample in a study of CD8 T cells in ankylosing spondylitis. Via MiXCR, TCRdb re-called the 5' RACE reads, giving one row per CDR3 protein. The data hold hundreds of thousands of distinct CDR3 sequences, with 20% to 25% observed a single time. The sequencing input was blood, either unsorted or a sorted T cell fraction (not recorded which). Receptors were obtained from a male donor with ankylosing spondylitis or in good health (not recorded which). Each CDR3 is given with its conserved first and last residue. D genes are given only for firm matches.

>TRBJ2-2|TRBV12-5|TRBD2
CASGDPIAGGPTGELFF
>TRBJ2-7|TRBV5-1|-
CASSLIGESYEQYF
>TRBJ1-1|TRBV28|-
CASSVTRQANTEAFF
>TRBJ1-2|TRBV25-1|-
CASSEAPLRDPYGYTF
>TRBJ2-5|TRBV9|-
CASSVNGETQYF
>TRBJ1-1|TRBV20-1|TRBD1
CSAAWDRANTEAFF
>TRBJ2-7|TRBV9|TRBD2
CASSPGGTEQYF
>TRBJ2-7|TRBV10-2|TRBD2
CASSEASGGSYEQYF
>TRBJ2-6|TRBV12-3/TRBV12-4|-
CASSRLIDYGANVLTF
>TRBJ2-1|TRBV15|TRBD1
CATSSLPGQGWNEQFF
>TRBJ2-7|TRBV18|-
CASSPPELYEQYF
>TRBJ2-3|TRBV20-1|-
CSGKPGPSTDTQYF
>TRBJ2-7|TRBV7-9|-
CASSFELTEQYF
>TRBJ2-1|TRBV6-5|-
CASSYHPASSYNEQFF
>TRBJ2-5|TRBV6-2/TRBV6-3|-
CASSSNPYGETQYF
>TRBJ2-3|TRBV29-1|-
CSAVGPSSSTDTQYF
>TRBJ2-4|TRBV10-3|-
CAISEIEGAKNIQYF
>TRBJ2-7|TRBV20-1|-
CSVPLDDSPILYEQYF
>TRBJ2-1|TRBV5-6|-
CASSLLPHEQFF
>TRBJ2-1|TRBV7-8|TRBD2
CASSLPGGLGGNEQFF
>TRBJ2-7|TRBV20-1|-
CSARAGTTLYEQYF
>TRBJ1-2|TRBV29-1|TRBD1
CSVTGSNGYTF
>TRBJ2-3|TRBV2|-
CASSESTGAIDTQYF
>TRBJ2-7|TRBV11-2|-
CASSLEAGGSTGEQYF
>TRBJ2-5|TRBV12-3/TRBV12-4|-
CASRTSGTHARTQYF
>TRBJ2-4|TRBV6-5|-
CASSYSVRAAKNIQYF
>TRBJ2-5|TRBV14|-
CASSQGPGTQETQYF
>TRBJ2-1|TRBV12-3/TRBV12-4|-
CASSPPGLGEQFF
>TRBJ2-1|TRBV30|-
CAWSAEGQWGDEQFF
>TRBJ2-3|TRBV6-5|-
CASSSEETPGTQYF
>TRBJ2-7|TRBV2|-
CASRRDTGASEQYF
>TRBJ1-1|TRBV20-1|TRBD1
CSARGVLTGVGEAFF
>TRBJ2-3|TRBV20-1|TRBD2
CSARGLLAGGYPDTQYF
>TRBJ2-3|TRBV29-1|-
CSVVGQGIAGELTSTDTQYF
>TRBJ2-3|TRBV29-1|-
CSVEDSPGGRRAPDTQYF
>TRBJ2-1|TRBV5-5|TRBD2
CASSLTSGVYNEQFF
>TRBJ2-1|TRBV24-1|-
CATSDLPGNEQFF
>TRBJ2-1|TRBV7-9|-
CASSNGGLSSYNEQFF
>TRBJ2-7|TRBV20-1|-
CSARTGMSYEQYF
>TRBJ1-4|TRBV7-9|-
CASRRGPNEKLFF
>TRBJ2-7|TRBV20-1|TRBD1
CSAGGQDVSYEQYF
>TRBJ2-2|TRBV20-1|-
CSARKRTVTTGELFF
>TRBJ2-2|TRBV6-1|-
CAPGGGRAGELFF
>TRBJ2-6|TRBV30|-
CAWSIRDSPSRANVLTF
>TRBJ2-5|TRBV9|TRBD2
CATEGFPPGLADQETQYF
>TRBJ2-4|TRBV7-2|TRBD2
CASSLTPYPSGGKNIQYF
>TRBJ2-1|TRBV4-1|-
CASSQEEVHDEQFF
>TRBJ2-1|TRBV27|-
CASRPRSYNEQFF